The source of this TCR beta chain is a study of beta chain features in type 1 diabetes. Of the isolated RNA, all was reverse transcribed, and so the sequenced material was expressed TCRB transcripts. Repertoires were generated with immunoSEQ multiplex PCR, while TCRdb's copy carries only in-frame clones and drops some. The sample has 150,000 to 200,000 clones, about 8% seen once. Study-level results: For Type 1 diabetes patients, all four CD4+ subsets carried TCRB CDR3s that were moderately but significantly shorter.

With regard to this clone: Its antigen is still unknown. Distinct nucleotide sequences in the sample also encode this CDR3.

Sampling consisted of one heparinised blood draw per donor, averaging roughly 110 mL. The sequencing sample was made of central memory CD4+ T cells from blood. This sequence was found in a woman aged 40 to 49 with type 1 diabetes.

The CDR3 sequence is CASSLRLAGGSYNEQFF. CDR3 sequence (DNA): TGCGCCAGCAGCTTGAGGCTAGCGGGAGGGTCCTACAATGAGCAGTTCTTC. This chain links TRBV5-1 with TRBJ2-1, with TRBD2 matching over 12 bases. Looked up from germline, CDR1 is SGHRS and CDR2 is YFSETQ. J was trimmed by 1 base and V by 1 base; bases with no gene match: 3. The CDR3 covers 17 residues.